The present TCR beta chain was sequenced within a study of blood T cells in healthy people across ages. PBMCs were isolated at a quantity of at least 6.5 million per sample. Per the germline V gene, CDR1 is SGHTA and CDR2 is FQGNSA. CDR3 length: 14 amino acids. The V and J ends lost 4 bases and 5 bases respectively, with 14 bases between them. This clonotype appeared many times. Alongside a J-beta primer mix, a sample-barcoded 5' primer served in a second PCR lasting roughly 7 to 12 cycles. CDR3-containing paired-end reads numbered at least 2.5 million in each sample. TCRdb ran MiXCR on the 5' RACE reads and lists one entry per CDR3 protein. The sample has about 780,000 distinct CDR3 sequences, roughly 24% seen once. The same sample was also studied in work on T cells of mothers and their children. That paper notes: Per child, 2.8 million or so TCR beta CDR3 reads were obtained, against over 9 million per mother.

V usage is TRBV7-2 and J usage is TRBJ1-2; a possible D gene is TRBD1 (6 bases). This TCR was recovered from a boy aged 5-17 years in good health. Sequencing was carried out using blood. This CDR3 reads CASSSFTGSYGYTF. CDR3 nucleotide sequence: TGTGCCAGCAGCTCTTTTACAGGGTCATATGGCTACACCTTC.